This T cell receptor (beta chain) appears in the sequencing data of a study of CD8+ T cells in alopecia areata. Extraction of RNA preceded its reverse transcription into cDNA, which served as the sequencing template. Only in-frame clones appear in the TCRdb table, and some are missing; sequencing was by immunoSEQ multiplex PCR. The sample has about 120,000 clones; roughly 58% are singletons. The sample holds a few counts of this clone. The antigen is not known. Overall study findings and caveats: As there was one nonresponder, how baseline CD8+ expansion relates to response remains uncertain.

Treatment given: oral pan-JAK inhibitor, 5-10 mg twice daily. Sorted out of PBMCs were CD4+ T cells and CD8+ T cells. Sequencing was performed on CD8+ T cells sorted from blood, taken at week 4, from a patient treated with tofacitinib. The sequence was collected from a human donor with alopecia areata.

This chain's CDR3 is CASSQEVSYEQYF. The CDR3 DNA is TGTGCCAGCAGCCAAGAAGTTTCCTACGAGCAGTACTTC. The chain has TRBV27 and TRBJ2-7, with D unresolved. The CDR3 totals 13 residues. Germline CDR1 is MNHEY and CDR2 is SMNVEV (reference sequence). The V gene lost 6 bases and the J gene lost 1 base, with 10 bases spanning the gap.